This T cell receptor (beta chain) was identified during a study of T cells after yellow fever vaccination. Study information: SMART-Seq v4 Ultra Low Input prepared the low-cell-number fractions.

This clonotype was observed many times. Its antigen is still unknown. The CDR3 covers 17 residues. Trimming removed 2 bases at V and 0 bases at J, with 12 bases between. Germline CDR1 SGHRS, CDR2 YFSETQ. Findings and caveats of the study: Booster sampling recovered most clones from primary vaccination (around 96% CD4, around 90% CD8).

Production of TCR cDNA was by 5'RACE template switching, which also added a universal primer site and UMIs. Using its own MiXCR run on the 5' RACE reads, TCRdb lists one record per CDR3 protein. The sample includes over 110,000 distinct CDR3 sequences, about 7.7% of them seen just once. The chain joins TRBV5-1 to TRBJ2-6, with D maybe TRBD1 (6 bases). This material consisted of CD4+ T cells sorted from PBMCs, taken 5 days after the yellow fever booster vaccination. The source of this sequence is a man under 40 who received the YFV17D yellow fever vaccine. The chain's CDR3 is CASSLLQGVSGANVLTF. DNA of the CDR3: TGCGCCAGCAGCTTACTACAGGGTGTCTCTGGGGCCAACGTCCTGACTTTC.